The 5 T cell receptor beta chains reported below all come from one sample, sequenced in a study of control samples from healthy donors and cancer patients. Sequenced by immunoSEQ multiplex PCR; TCRdb stores in-frame clones only, minus some. This repertoire shows 390,000 or so clones, 75% to 95% found once; its top ten account for just under 6.5%. Sequenced: PBMCs. These receptors all stem from a man aged 40-49 years with head and neck cancer.

This chain connects TRBV5-5 to TRBJ1-5; unclear D gene. V lost 4 bases and J 6 bases, leaving 11 bases between the germline ends. CDR1 is SGHKS and CDR2 is YYEKEE in the germline V gene (reference sequence). The CDR3 spans 13 residues. The CDR3 nucleotides are TGTGCCAGCAGCATGGGCCCCACTCAGCCCCAGCATTTT. Translated, it gives CASSMGPTQPQHF.

This chain uses TRBV5-4 with TRBJ2-6; D is possibly TRBD1 (6 bases). CDR1 and CDR2 from the germline V gene are SGHNT and YYREEE (reference sequence). This CDR3 spans 18 amino acids. V shed 4 bases and J shed 4 bases, with 21 bases lying between them. CDR3 loop: CASSPGVRREGGANVLTF. DNA for the CDR3: TGTGCCAGCAGCCCAGGGGTTAGACGGGAAGGGGGGGCCAACGTCCTGACTTTC.

About this clone itself: A read error may produce the germline difference seen at one junction end. The chain employs TRBV6-5 and TRBJ2-3; maybe TRBD2 (6 bases). There are 12 residues in the CDR3. Germline CDR1 MNHEY, CDR2 SVGAGI. CDR3 loop: CASSTSKDTQYF. The CDR3 coding sequence is TGTGCCAGCAGTACTAGCAAAGATACGCAGTATTTT.

This sequence joins TRBV2 and TRBJ2-5, with unresolved D. CDR1 is SNHLY and CDR2 is FYNNEI in the germline V gene. V lost 8 bases and J lost 0, with 10 bases in between. The CDR3 loop spans 13 amino acids. The CDR3 coding sequence is TGTGCCAGCGATCGTGACAACCAAGAGACCCAGTACTTC. Translation: CASDRDNQETQYF.

The V call is TRBV11-2, the J call TRBJ2-1; 13 nucleotides align to TRBD2. J was trimmed by 10 bases and V by 5 bases; bases with no gene match: 20. The germline gives CDR1 SGHAT, CDR2 FQNNGV. The CDR3 contains 19 residues. In DNA form, the CDR3 reads TGTGCCAGCAGCCCTAATCCGGGACTAGCGGGATCTTCAATCGGAGAGCAGTTCTTC. It codes for CASSPNPGLAGSSIGEQFF.